These 12 T cell receptor beta chains share one sample of origin, sequenced in a study of cytomegalovirus exposure and HLA in healthy donors. The PCR ran on 60 Vbeta and 13 Jbeta primers. Only in-frame clones appear in the TCRdb table, and some are missing; sequencing was by immunoSEQ multiplex PCR. This sample yields about 130,000 clones, of which roughly a sixth are seen a single time; approximately 2.9% belongs to the top ten. Source material: PBMCs. The receptors shown here come from a female donor in good health and CMV-seropositive.

This clone was counted only a few times. The V call is TRBV10-2, the J call TRBJ1-5; D gene ambiguous. There are 13 residues in the CDR3. Trimming removed 8 bases at V and 3 bases at J, with 11 bases between. Germline V gives CDR1 WSHSY, CDR2 SAAADI. The CDR3 DNA reads as TGCGCCAGCTCAGGTTTCTCCAATCAGCCCCAGCATTTT. As protein: CASSGFSNQPQHF.

This clone has only a few counts. A read error may account for a junction end that differs from germline. The V call is TRBV19, the J call TRBJ1-6, with unresolved D. The CDR3 totals 12 residues. In germline, CDR1 is LNHDA, CDR2 SQIVND (reference sequence). The CDR3 DNA reads as TGTGCCAGTAGCGGGTATAGTTCACCCCTCCACTTT. As protein: CASSGYSSPLHF.

This clone came up once. J is TRBJ2-2 and V is TRBV28; D remains ambiguous. This CDR3 region has 12 residues. Germline CDR1 reads MDHEN; CDR2 reads SYDVKM. The ends were cut back, 2 bases at V and 7 bases at J, with 5 bases in the middle. This CDR3 reads CASSLVYGELFF. The DNA for the CDR3 is TGTGCCAGCAGTTTAGTATACGGGGAGCTGTTTTTT.

Only a few counts were recorded for this clone. The J gene is TRBJ1-2, the V gene TRBV2; D is perhaps TRBD1 (5 bases). V lost 4 bases and J 4 bases, leaving 10 bases between the germline ends. The CDR3 runs to 13 residues. Germline CDR1 and CDR2: SNHLY and FYNNEI. Here the CDR3 reads CASSGGRVYGYTF. CDR3 bases: TGTGCCAGCAGTGGTGGCAGGGTCTATGGCTACACCTTC.

This clone was found a few times. V is TRBV28 and J is TRBJ1-5; D is unresolved. Looked up from germline, CDR1 is MDHEN and CDR2 is SYDVKM. Trimming shortened V by 7 bases and J by 1 base, and 11 bases separated the two germline ends. CDR3 length: 14 amino acids. The chain's CDR3 is CASNSQVSNQPQHF. The CDR3 nucleotides read TGTGCCAGCAACAGTCAGGTGAGCAATCAGCCCCAGCATTTT.

This sequence joins TRBV6-6 and TRBJ2-5, with TRBD1 as a possible D gene (5 bases). This CDR3 is 13 amino acids long. Trimming stripped 5 bases from V and 4 bases from J, with 11 bases between. From germline, CDR1 is MNHNY and CDR2 SVGAGI (reference sequence). This CDR3 is CASSPRQLETQYF. CDR3 nucleotides: TGTGCCAGCAGTCCCAGACAGCTAGAGACCCAGTACTTC.

The table lists this clone with a few counts. The CDR3 nucleotides are TGTGCCAGCAGCTCCAGTAGACAGGTCGATGGCTACACCTTC. Amino acid sequence: CASSSSRQVDGYTF. This chain joins TRBV7-8 and TRBJ1-2; D is perhaps TRBD1 (6 bases). Germline V gene sequence: CDR1 SGHVS, CDR2 FQNEAQ. This CDR3 contains 14 residues. Deletions cut 4 bases from V and 6 bases from J, with 15 bases between.

This clone was observed a few times. V and J are TRBV29-1 and TRBJ2-7; 8 bases map to TRBD2. V lost 4 bases, J lost 2 bases, and 1 base stayed unmatched. This CDR3 contains 12 residues. CDR1 and CDR2 (germline): SQVTM, ANQGSEA. DNA of the CDR3: TGCAGCGTTGTAGCGGGGACCTACGAGCAGTACTTC. Its protein is CSVVAGTYEQYF.

This chain joins TRBV28 and TRBJ2-7, with 9 bases lining up with TRBD1. V lost 6 bases and J lost 13; bases outside the gene matches: 10. This CDR3 is built from 12 residues. In germline, CDR1 is MDHEN, CDR2 SYDVKM. DNA for the CDR3: TGTGCCAGCAGACCGGGACAGGGAATTGAATACTTC. Amino acids: CASRPGQGIEYF.

The chain has TRBV7-2 and TRBJ1-5, with TRBD1 as a possible D gene (5 bases). V lost 2 bases and J 8 bases, leaving 16 bases between the germline ends. Germline loops: CDR1 SGHTA, CDR2 FQGNSA. The CDR3 is made up of 15 amino acids. For the CDR3, the DNA is TGTGCCAGCAGCTTAAGTGTGGGGGGTGGTGAGCCCCAGCATTTT. As protein: CASSLSVGGGEPQHF.

On this clone itself: The sample has other DNA sequences that encode this CDR3 too. The chain couples TRBV5-1 to TRBJ1-4; D ambiguous. CDR1 SGHRS and CDR2 YFSETQ come from the germline V gene. The ends were cut back, 0 bases at V and 7 bases at J, with 4 bases in the middle. CDR3 size: 12 residues. CDR3 region: CASSLDSEKLFF. CDR3 DNA sequence: TGCGCCAGCAGCTTGGACAGTGAAAAACTGTTTTTT.

V gene TRBV7-2 combines with J gene TRBJ1-4, with D uncertain. The CDR3 extends over 14 amino acids. CDR1 is SGHTA, CDR2 FQGNSA, per germline. Trimming removed 1 base at V and 8 bases at J, with 11 bases between. Here the CDR3 reads CASSLGVSGEKLFF. The CDR3 DNA reads as TGTGCCAGCAGCTTAGGAGTAAGCGGGGAAAAACTGTTTTTT.